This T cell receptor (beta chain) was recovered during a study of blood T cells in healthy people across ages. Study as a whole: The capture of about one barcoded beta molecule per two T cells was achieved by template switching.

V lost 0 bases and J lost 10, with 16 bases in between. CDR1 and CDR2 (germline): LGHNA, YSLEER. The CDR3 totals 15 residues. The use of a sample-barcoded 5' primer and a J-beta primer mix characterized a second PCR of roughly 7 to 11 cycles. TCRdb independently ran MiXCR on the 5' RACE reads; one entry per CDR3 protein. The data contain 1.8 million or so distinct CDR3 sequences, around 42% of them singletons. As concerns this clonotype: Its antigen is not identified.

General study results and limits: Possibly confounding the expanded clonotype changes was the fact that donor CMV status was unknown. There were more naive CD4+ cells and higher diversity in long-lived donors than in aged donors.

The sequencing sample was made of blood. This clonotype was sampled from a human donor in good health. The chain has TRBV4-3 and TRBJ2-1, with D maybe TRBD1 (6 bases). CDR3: CASSQDQGISYEQFF. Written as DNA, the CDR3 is TGCGCCAGCAGCCAAGACCAGGGGATCTCCTACGAGCAGTTCTTC.